This T cell receptor (beta chain) derives from a study of blood T cell repertoires in COVID-19. On the study more broadly: Samples of COVID-19 (acute and convalescent) were obtained from the United States, Italy and Spain. The cDNA or gDNA used as material had been derived from T cells, B-cell-depleted T cells, or PBMCs.

CDR1 is MNHEY and CDR2 is SVGAGI in the germline V gene. V shed 5 bases and J shed 2 bases, with 10 bases lying between them. CDR3 length: 14 amino acids. Authors' processing steps: How many nucleated cells were present was estimated from reference gene primer amplification. Generated by immunoSEQ multiplex PCR, the TCRdb table keeps only in-frame clones and is missing some. The V and J calls and clone size come from that table; D and trimming were worked out from the DNA. Of about 76,000 clones listed, 65% to 90% are singletons. This TCR derives from a human donor in a cohort sampled during active COVID-19. Sample: peripheral blood. The chain employs TRBV6-5 and TRBJ1-3; maybe TRBD1 (6 bases). CDR3 amino acids: CASSQGYTGNTIYF. The CDR3, as DNA: TGTGCCAGCAGTCAGGGGTACACTGGAAACACCATATATTTT.